Given below is one TCR beta chain in context. Unmatched junction bases numbered 2, after V lost 1 base and J lost 2 bases. The CDR3 runs to 15 residues. CDR1 and CDR2 from the germline V gene are SGHTA and FQGNSA. The data originate from a study of shared clonotypes between healthy human individuals. In the sorted-subset replicate PCRs, 200 ng DNA, around 30,000 T cell genomes, was used. Assay: immunoSEQ multiplex PCR; the TCRdb copy retains only in-frame clones and omits some. Among about 590,000 clones listed, nearly 97% were seen once. CD45RO-negative, CCR7-selected cells formed the naive CD8 fraction, which excluded terminally differentiated effector memory CD45RA+ cells. Nashville, Tennessee was home to all donors, who were Caucasian adults.

The TCR was taken from a woman under 40 in good health. The chain recombines TRBV7-2 with TRBJ2-1, with TRBD2 identical over 7 bases. Sequencing was carried out using naive CD8+ T cells sorted from blood. Written as DNA, the CDR3 is TGTGCCAGCAGCTTAGGCCTAGCGGCCTACAATGAGCAGTTCTTC. It translates to CASSLGLAAYNEQFF.